This T cell receptor (beta chain) was recorded in a study of blood T cell repertoires in COVID-19 (TCRdb year 2020). A note on the overall study: The collaborator samples originated in the United States, Italy and Spain and spanned the acute and convalescent phases of COVID-19. Subjects who had been exposed to COVID-19, were actively infected with it, or had recovered from it provided the deeply sampled blood TCRbeta repertoires that made up the dataset. The material from the prospective study consisted of cDNA or gDNA derived from T cells, B-cell-depleted T cells, or PBMCs. The repertoires were released in a freely available public database meant as a resource for research on the immune response to SARS-CoV-2. The samples were drawn from two sources: the first 160 participants of the ongoing ImmuneRACE study, and approximately 1,300 subjects contributed by 6 global collaborators. A de-identified subject ID, COVID-19 status, age in years and sex were almost always included in the sample metadata. Where HLA class I and class II types were available, the types were taken from metadata supplied by the sample provider, not from assay-based typing.

As regards this clone: Its antigen is unknown. Per-base quality was not reported, and no clone a single base away is much larger than it.

Whole blood was collected in K2EDTA tubes by collaborating institutions according to the institutions' own protocols. For TCRbeta analysis, collaborators shipped samples in one of three forms: frozen whole blood, isolated PBMCs, or DNA extracted from either of those sample types. TCRbeta CDR3 regions were amplified from genomic DNA by means of the immunoSEQ Assay, a bias-controlled multiplex PCR. For the original study's pipeline: The number of nucleated cells in each sample was estimated from the amplification of reference gene primers within the assay. To quantify the absolute abundance of each unique TCRbeta CDR3 rearrangement, sequence reads were collapsed and filtered. For each sample, productive Simpson clonality was calculated as the square root of Simpson's diversity index over productive rearrangements. The table was pulled from immuneACCESS by TCRdb, which kept in-frame rearrangements only. Such tables lose some clones; where checked, under half of the loss comes from unresolved V genes, and the rest has no known cause. That table supplies the V and J calls and clone size; D and trimming were determined from the DNA. Counted in this sample were about 380,000 clones; around 85% of them appeared once. Together, the top ten hold roughly 3.6% of the sample.

V is trimmed back by 1 base and J by 4 bases, and the junction contains 6 bases that no gene match accounts for. CDR1 MNHNS and CDR2 SASEGT were looked up in the germline V gene. Taken from cysteine to phenylalanine, the CDR3 has 16 residues. Just the 48-base CDR3 DNA is kept, in frame starting at base 1. The full study reports these points: How much clinical and demographic metadata was included differed by source and by participant, and the metadata was provided uncurated.

The TCR originated in a woman aged 18-29 years with acute or convalescent COVID-19. The chain was built from TRBV6-1 and TRBJ1-3, with TRBD1 identical over 8 junction bases. The material sequenced was peripheral blood. The CDR3: CASSEGTGGKGNTIYF. At the DNA level, the sequence is TGTGCCAGCAGTGAAGGCACAGGGGGGAAGGGAAACACCATATATTTT.